A single sample is the source of the 6 T cell receptor beta chains below, sequenced in a study of blood T cell repertoires in COVID-19. Assay used: immunoSEQ multiplex PCR; TCRdb lists only in-frame clones, some missing. The sample contains about 310,000 clones, 89% of which appear only once. Sequencing was performed on PBMCs or T cells enriched from blood (not recorded which). The receptors derive from a woman between 40 and 55 years old who had recovered from COVID-19.

This chain links TRBV12-3 or TRBV12-4 with TRBJ1-2; D gene unclear. The CDR3 is made up of 13 amino acids. Trimming pared 3 bases from V and 7 bases from J, leaving 12 bases between. The CDR3 sequence is CASSFRTDLGYTF. As DNA, the CDR3 is TGTGCCAGCAGTTTTCGGACTGACCTTGGCTACACCTTC.

The chain has TRBV27 and TRBJ2-1, with D maybe TRBD2 (5 bases). Germline V lookup: CDR1 MNHEY, CDR2 SMNVEV (reference sequence). CDR3 length: 15 residues. The V end lost 4 bases, the J end lost 1 base, and 11 bases lay between the germline ends. The CDR3 spells CASSSTGNSYNEQFF. In DNA, the CDR3 is TGTGCCAGCAGTTCCACGGGGAATTCCTACAATGAGCAGTTCTTC.

A note on this clone: At one of its ends the junction is not consistent with the germline gene, which may arise from a read error. This chain links TRBV11-2 with TRBJ2-7; 7 nucleotides match TRBD1. The CDR3 contains 11 residues. Germline values: CDR1 SGHAT, CDR2 FQNNGV. For the CDR3, the DNA is TGTGCCAGCAGGGAGGACAGGCTTTTCGACTTC. The encoded protein is CASREDRLFDF.

The chain joins TRBV7-2 to TRBJ1-1, with TRBD1 matching over 8 bases. The CDR3 covers 15 residues. Germline CDR1 is SGHTA and CDR2 is FQGNSA. Trimming took 1 base from V and 2 from J; bases not matched to a gene: 3. CDR3 in DNA: TGTGCCAGCAGCTTAGGAGGGACAGGCAACACTGAAGCTTTCTTT. Translating gives CASSLGGTGNTEAFF. Supplemented by reference TRBV7-2 and TRBJ1-1, the full variable domain reads GAGVSQSPSNKVTEKGKDVELRCDPISGHTALYWYRQSLGQGLEFLIYFQGNSAPDKSGLPSDRFSAERTGGSVSTLTIQRTQQEDSAVYLCASSLGGTGNTEAFFGQGTRLTVV.

The CDR3 DNA is TGTGCCAGCAGCTTGGGACTAGCTATCGAGACCCAGTACTTC. This sequence encodes CASSLGLAIETQYF. The chain combines TRBV5-4 with TRBJ2-5; 7 bases align to TRBD2. CDR3 length equals 14 residues. Per the germline V gene, CDR1 is SGHNT and CDR2 is YYREEE (reference sequence). V lost 0 bases to trimming and J lost 5 bases; unmatched junction nucleotides: 4. The full variable domain, its missing parts supplied by reference TRBV5-4 and TRBJ2-5, is ETGVTQSPTHLIKTRGQQVTLRCSSQSGHNTVSWYQQALGQGPQFIFQYYREEENGRGNFPPRFSGLQFPNYSSELNVNALELDDSALYLCASSLGLAIETQYFGPGTRLLVL.

J is TRBJ2-2 and V is TRBV24-1; 8 positions match TRBD1. V shed 3 bases, J shed 1 base, and the junction held 3 bases outside the gene matches. The germline V gene has CDR1 KGHDR and CDR2 SFDVKD. This CDR3 is built from 16 residues. The CDR3 is CATSDGGQGNTGELFF. In DNA form, the CDR3 reads TGTGCCACCAGTGATGGCGGACAGGGGAACACCGGGGAGCTGTTTTTT.